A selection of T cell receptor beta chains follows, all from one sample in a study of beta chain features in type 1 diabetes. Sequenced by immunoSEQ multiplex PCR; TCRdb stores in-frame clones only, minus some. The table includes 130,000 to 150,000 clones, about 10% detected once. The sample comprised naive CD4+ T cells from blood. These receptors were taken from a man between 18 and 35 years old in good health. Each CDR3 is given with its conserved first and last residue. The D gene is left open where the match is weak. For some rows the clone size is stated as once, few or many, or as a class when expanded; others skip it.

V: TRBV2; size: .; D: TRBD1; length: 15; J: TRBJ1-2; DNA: TGTGCCAGCTTCGGACAGGGATCAATTGTGGAAGGCTACACCTTC; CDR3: CASFGQGSIVEGYTF
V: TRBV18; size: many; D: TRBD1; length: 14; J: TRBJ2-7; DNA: TGTGCCAGCTCACTCCGACAGGGGGCCGACGAGCAGTACTTC; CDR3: CASSLRQGADEQYF
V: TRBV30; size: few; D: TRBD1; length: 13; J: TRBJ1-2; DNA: TGTGCCAGAATGGACAGGGGCGACTATGGCTACACCTTC; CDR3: CARMDRGDYGYTF
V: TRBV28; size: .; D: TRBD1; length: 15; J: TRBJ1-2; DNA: TGTGCCAGCAGGCCGGGACAGGGTACTAACTATGGCTACACCTTC; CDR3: CASRPGQGTNYGYTF
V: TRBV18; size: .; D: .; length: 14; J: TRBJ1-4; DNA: TGTGCCAGCTCACCCCTACGACAGGCTGAAAAACTGTTTTTT; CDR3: CASSPLRQAEKLFF
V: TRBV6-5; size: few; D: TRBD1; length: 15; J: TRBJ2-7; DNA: TGTGCCAGCAGTTACTCGACAGGGGACCTCTACGAGCAGTACTTC; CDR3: CASSYSTGDLYEQYF
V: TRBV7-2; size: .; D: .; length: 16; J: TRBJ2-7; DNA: TGTGCCAGCAGCCCCTCGGTGAGGATTAGCTCCTACGAGCAGTACTTC; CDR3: CASSPSVRISSYEQYF
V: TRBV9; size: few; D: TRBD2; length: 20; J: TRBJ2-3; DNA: TGTGCCAGCAGCGCCAGGGTTAGCGGGGGGGGAAAAATTAGCACAGATACGCAGTATTTT; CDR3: CASSARVSGGGKISTDTQYF
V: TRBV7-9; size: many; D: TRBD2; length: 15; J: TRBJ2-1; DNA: TGTGCCAGCAGCTTATTTCCGCGGGGGGGAGATGAGCAGTTCTTC; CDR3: CASSLFPRGGDEQFF
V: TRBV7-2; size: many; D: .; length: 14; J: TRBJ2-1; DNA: TGTGCCAGCAGCTTAGATGGCGGGGACAATGAGCAGTTCTTC; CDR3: CASSLDGGDNEQFF
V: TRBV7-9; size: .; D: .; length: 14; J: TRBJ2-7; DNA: TGTGCCAGCAGCTTAGGGACATGGAGAAACGAGCAGTACTTC; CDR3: CASSLGTWRNEQYF
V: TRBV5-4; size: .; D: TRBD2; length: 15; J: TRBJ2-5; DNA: TGTGCCAGCAGCATTCTTGCGGGGGGTCGAGAGACCCAGTACTTC; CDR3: CASSILAGGRETQYF
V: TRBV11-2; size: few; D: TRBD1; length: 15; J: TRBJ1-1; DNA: TGTGCCAGCAGCCCTAGACAGGGGGCAAACACTGAAGCTTTCTTT; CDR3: CASSPRQGANTEAFF
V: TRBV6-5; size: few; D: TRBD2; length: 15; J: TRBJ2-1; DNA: TGTGCCAGCAGTCAAGACAGCGGGGGCTACAATGAGCAGTTCTTC; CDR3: CASSQDSGGYNEQFF
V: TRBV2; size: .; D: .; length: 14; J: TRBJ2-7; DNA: TGTGCCAGCAGCCAAAGGGCAGGGCTCGACGAGCAGTACTTC; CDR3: CASSQRAGLDEQYF
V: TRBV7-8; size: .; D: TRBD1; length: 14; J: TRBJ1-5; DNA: TGTGCCAGCAGCGACAGGGGTGACAGTCAGCCCCAGCATTTT; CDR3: CASSDRGDSQPQHF
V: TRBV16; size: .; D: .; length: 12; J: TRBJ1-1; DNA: TGTGCCAGCAACCTAGGGAACACTGAAGCTTTCTTT; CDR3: CASNLGNTEAFF
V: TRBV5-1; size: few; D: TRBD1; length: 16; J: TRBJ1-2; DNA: TGCGCCAGCAGCCCGGGGGGGACAGGGGTCCCCTATGGCTACACCTTC; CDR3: CASSPGGTGVPYGYTF
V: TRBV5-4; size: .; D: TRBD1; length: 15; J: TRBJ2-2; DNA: TGTGCCAGCAGCCCCCGGACAGGACCGGGCGGGGAGCTGTTTTTT; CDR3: CASSPRTGPGGELFF
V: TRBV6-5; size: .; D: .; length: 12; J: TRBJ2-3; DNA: TGTGCCGTTCGTCGGGGATCAGATACGCAGTATTTT; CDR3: CAVRRGSDTQYF
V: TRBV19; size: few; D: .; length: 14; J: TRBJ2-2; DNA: TGTGCCAGTATTCGGACAGCGAACACCGGGGAGCTGTTTTTT; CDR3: CASIRTANTGELFF
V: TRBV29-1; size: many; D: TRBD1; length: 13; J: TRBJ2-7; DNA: TGCAGCGTCCCGGGACAGGGGACTCACGAGCAGTACTTC; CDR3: CSVPGQGTHEQYF
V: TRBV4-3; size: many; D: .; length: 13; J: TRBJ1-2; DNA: TGCGCCAGCAGCCAAGATAACAGCCTGGGCTACACCTTC; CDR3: CASSQDNSLGYTF
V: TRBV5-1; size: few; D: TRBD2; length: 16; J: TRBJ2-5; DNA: TGCGCCAGCAGCTTGGAGGGACTAGCGGGGCAAGAGACCCAGTACTTC; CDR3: CASSLEGLAGQETQYF
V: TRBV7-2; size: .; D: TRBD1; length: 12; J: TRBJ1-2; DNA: TGTGCCAGCAGCTGGGACAGCTATGGCTACACCTTC; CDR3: CASSWDSYGYTF
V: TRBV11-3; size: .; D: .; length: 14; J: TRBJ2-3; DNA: TGTGCCAGCAGCTTTTTCCCTAGCACAGATACGCAGTATTTT; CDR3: CASSFFPSTDTQYF
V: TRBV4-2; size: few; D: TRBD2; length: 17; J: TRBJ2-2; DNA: TGTGCCAGCAGCCACCTCCTAGCGGGGGATTACACCGGGGAGCTGTTTTTT; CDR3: CASSHLLAGDYTGELFF